This T cell receptor (beta chain) was identified during a study of blood T cell repertoires in COVID-19. About the study: COVID-19 samples from acute and convalescent phases originated in the United States, Italy and Spain. T cells, B-cell-depleted T cells, or PBMCs supplied cDNA or gDNA.

Germline V gives CDR1 MNHEY, CDR2 SMNVEV (reference sequence). Trimming pared 2 bases from V and 4 bases from J, leaving 12 bases between. The length of the CDR3 is 14 residues. Per the study methods: Estimates of nucleated cell counts were drawn from the amplification of reference gene primers. The data were produced by immunoSEQ multiplex PCR, yet TCRdb's version contains in-frame clones alone and is incomplete. Clone size and V and J calls were adopted from that table, with D and trimming inferred from the DNA. Found here are some 210,000 clones, about four fifths of them singletons; the top ten hold less than 3.5%.

The TCR sequence derives from a man aged 50-59 years with active or convalescent COVID-19. The rearrangement joins TRBV27 to TRBJ2-7; the D gene is possibly TRBD2 (6 bases). Source material: peripheral blood. The CDR3 DNA reads TGTGCCAGCAGTTTAAGGGAGGTGGCGTACGAGCAGTACTTC. It yields the protein CASSLREVAYEQYF.